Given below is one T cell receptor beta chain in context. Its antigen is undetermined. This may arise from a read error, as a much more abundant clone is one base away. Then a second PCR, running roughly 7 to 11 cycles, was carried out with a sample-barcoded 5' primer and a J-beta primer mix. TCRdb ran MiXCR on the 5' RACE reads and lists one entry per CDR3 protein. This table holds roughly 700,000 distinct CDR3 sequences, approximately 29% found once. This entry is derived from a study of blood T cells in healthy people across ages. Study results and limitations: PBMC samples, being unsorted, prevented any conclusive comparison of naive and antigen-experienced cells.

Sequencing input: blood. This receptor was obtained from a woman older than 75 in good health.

CDR3 nucleotides: TGCAGTGCTCCTGGACAGGGAAAGACCCAGTTCTTC. Translation: CSAPGQGKTQFF. The chain combines TRBV20-1 with TRBJ2-1; 8 bases fit TRBD1. The CDR3 runs to 12 residues. The V gene's germline CDR1 is DFQATT and CDR2 SNEGSKA (reference sequence). V was pared by 5 bases and J by 13 bases, with 10 bases of the junction left unmatched.